The entry that follows covers one TCR beta chain sequence. Its antigen is not known. A read error is possible here, since a much larger clone lies one base away. The data originate from a study of T-cell reconstitution after alpha-beta-depleted transplantation in children. Broader study findings: At one year after transplant, newly produced T cells mostly accounted for T-cell counts and diversity. Day-60 TCRbeta diversity that was high in some patients was derived from surviving recipient T cells and thymic progenitors.

Unique molecular identifiers were incorporated during preparation of the TCRbeta library. TCRdb redid the calling of the PCR reads with MiXCR, one entry per CDR3 protein. Among several thousand distinct CDR3 sequences, roughly 17% were seen once, and the ten largest hold 10% to 15%. Sequencing was performed on PBMCs, mostly from graft donor cells, taken 60 days after TCRalphabeta/CD19-depleted stem cell transplant. The TCR sequence derives from a male patient between 10 and 17 years old who had a stem cell transplant for acute myeloid leukemia, so the T cells may come from the graft donor.

DNA for the CDR3: TGTCCCACCAGCAGAGGGGGGTATGGCTACACCTTC. The encoded protein is CPTSRGGYGYTF. The V gene is TRBV15, the J gene TRBJ1-2; a possible D gene is TRBD1 (6 bases). Germline CDR1 reads LNHNV; CDR2 reads YYDKDF (reference sequence). The CDR3 consists of 12 residues.